This T cell receptor beta chain was identified in a study of T cells in narcolepsy. Whole-study context: Patients with NT1 or NT2 and healthy control donors were enrolled.

CDR3 length: 14 residues. V lost 2 bases and J lost 7, with 11 bases in between. Germline assignment: CDR1 SGHNT and CDR2 YENEEA. The protocol was immunoSEQ multiplex PCR, while the TCRdb copy is restricted to in-frame clones and leaves out a portion. The sample holds more than 30,000 clones, about four fifths seen once. Sequences were obtained from CD45RA- memory CD4+ T cells from PBMCs. This TCR derives from a human donor with narcolepsy. The chain combines TRBV11-3 with TRBJ2-2, with D tentatively TRBD2 (5 bases). The CDR3 sequence: CASSLSGSGGELFF. CDR3 DNA sequence: TGTGCCAGCAGCTTAAGTGGGAGTGGCGGGGAGCTGTTTTTT.